This TCR beta chain was documented in a study of blood T cell repertoires in COVID-19. Study information: Material from acute and convalescent COVID-19 was sourced from the United States, Italy and Spain. From T cells, B-cell-depleted T cells, or PBMCs came the material, which was cDNA or gDNA.

The germline V and J ends were trimmed by 5 bases and 4 bases, with 14 bases remaining between them. This CDR3 contains 14 residues. CDR1 MDHEN and CDR2 SYDVKM come from the germline V gene. The authors' processing: Reference gene primer amplification gave estimated nucleated cell counts. Clones were sequenced by immunoSEQ multiplex PCR, and TCRdb holds only the in-frame ones, with some missing. The D gene and trimming were derived from the DNA, and the V and J assignments and clone size from that table. The data hold over 300,000 clones, with around 87% observed a single time. The sequence derives from a man aged 18 to 29 with active or convalescent COVID-19. J is TRBJ1-2 and V is TRBV28; a possible D gene is TRBD1 (5 bases). Material: peripheral blood. Written as DNA, the CDR3 is TGTGCCAGCAGTGCCCGGGGAGGGGCCTATGGCTACACCTTC. This sequence encodes CASSARGGAYGYTF.